This entry is about one T cell receptor beta chain. This sample was included in a study of blood T cell repertoires in COVID-19. In germline, CDR1 is KGHSH, CDR2 LQKENI. The V segment lost 8 bases and the J segment 6 bases; nucleotides outside the gene matches: 6. This CDR3 is built from 14 residues. The protocol was immunoSEQ multiplex PCR, while the TCRdb copy is restricted to in-frame clones and leaves out a portion. The data hold 200,000 to 250,000 clones, with about 88% observed a single time. The clonotype originates from a middle-aged man with COVID-19, enrolled during active disease. The sequencing input was peripheral blood. This chain uses TRBV18 with TRBJ2-2; 10 positions match TRBD1. Here the CDR3 reads CASTLDRGSGELFF. In DNA, the CDR3 is TGTGCCAGCACGCTGGACAGGGGGTCCGGGGAGCTGTTTTTT.